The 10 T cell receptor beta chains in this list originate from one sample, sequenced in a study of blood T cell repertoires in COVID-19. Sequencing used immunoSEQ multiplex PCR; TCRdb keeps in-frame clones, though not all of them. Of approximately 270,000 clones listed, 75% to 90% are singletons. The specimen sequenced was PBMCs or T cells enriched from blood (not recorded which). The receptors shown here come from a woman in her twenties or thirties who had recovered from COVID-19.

Here the CDR3 reads CASSPHLAGVSREQFF. CDR3 in DNA: TGTGCCAGCAGTCCACACCTAGCGGGAGTTAGTAGGGAGCAGTTCTTC. The V call is TRBV27, the J call TRBJ2-1, with 10 nucleotides matching TRBD2. CDR1 is MNHEY, CDR2 SMNVEV, per germline (reference sequence). CDR3 length equals 16 residues. V was clipped by 5 bases and J by 10 bases; unmatched bases: 14.

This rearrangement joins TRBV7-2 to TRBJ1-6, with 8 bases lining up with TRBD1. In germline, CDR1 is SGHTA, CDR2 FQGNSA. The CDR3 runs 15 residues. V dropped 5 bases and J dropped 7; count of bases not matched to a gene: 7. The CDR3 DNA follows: TGTGCCAGCAGCGCCCAACAGGGGGTAAATTCACCCCTCCACTTT. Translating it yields CASSAQQGVNSPLHF.

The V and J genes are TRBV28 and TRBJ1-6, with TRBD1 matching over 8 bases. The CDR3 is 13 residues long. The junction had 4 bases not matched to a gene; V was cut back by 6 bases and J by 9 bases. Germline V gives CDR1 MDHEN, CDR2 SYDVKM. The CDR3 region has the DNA TGTGCCAGCAGCTGGACAGGGATTTCACCCCTCCACTTT. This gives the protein CASSWTGISPLHF.

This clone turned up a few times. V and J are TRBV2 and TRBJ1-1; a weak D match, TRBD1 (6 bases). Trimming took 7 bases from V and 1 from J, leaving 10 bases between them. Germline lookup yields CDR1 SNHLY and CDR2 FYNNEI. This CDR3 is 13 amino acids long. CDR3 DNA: TGTGCCAGCACTGGGACAAGGAACACTGAAGCTTTCTTT. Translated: CASTGTRNTEAFF.

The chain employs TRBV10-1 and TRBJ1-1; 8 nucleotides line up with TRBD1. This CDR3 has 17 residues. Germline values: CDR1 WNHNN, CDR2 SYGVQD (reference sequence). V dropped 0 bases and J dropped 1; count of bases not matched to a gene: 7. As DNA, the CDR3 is TGCGCCAGCAGTGAGTCGGCGGGGACAGGTCCGAACACTGAAGCTTTCTTT. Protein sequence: CASSESAGTGPNTEAFF.

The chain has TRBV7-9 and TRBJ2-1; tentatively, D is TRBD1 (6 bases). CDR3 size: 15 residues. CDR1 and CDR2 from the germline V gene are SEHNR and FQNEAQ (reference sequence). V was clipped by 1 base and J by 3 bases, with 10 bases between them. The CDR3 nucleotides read TGTGCCAGCAGCTTAGACAGGGACCTCTACAATGAGCAGTTCTTC. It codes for CASSLDRDLYNEQFF.

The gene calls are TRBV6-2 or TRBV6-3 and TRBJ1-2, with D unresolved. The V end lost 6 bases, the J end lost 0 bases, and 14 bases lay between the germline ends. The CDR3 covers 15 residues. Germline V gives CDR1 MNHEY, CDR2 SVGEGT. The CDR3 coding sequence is TGTGCCAGCAGCCACCCCGGGATAGCTAACTATGGCTACACCTTC. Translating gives CASSHPGIANYGYTF.

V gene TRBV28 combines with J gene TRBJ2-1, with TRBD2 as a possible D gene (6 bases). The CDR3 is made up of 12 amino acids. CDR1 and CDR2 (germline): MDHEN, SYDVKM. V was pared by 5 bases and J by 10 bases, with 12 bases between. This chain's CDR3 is CASSRDSWEQFF. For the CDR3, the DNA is TGTGCCAGCAGTCGGGACTCGTGGGAGCAGTTCTTC.

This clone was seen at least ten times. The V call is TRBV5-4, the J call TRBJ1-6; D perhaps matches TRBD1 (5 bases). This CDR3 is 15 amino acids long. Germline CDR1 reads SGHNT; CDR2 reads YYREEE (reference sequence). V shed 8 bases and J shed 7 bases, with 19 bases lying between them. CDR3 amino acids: CASATDQGPNSPLHF. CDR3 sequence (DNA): TGTGCCAGTGCGACTGACCAGGGCCCCAATTCACCCCTCCACTTT.

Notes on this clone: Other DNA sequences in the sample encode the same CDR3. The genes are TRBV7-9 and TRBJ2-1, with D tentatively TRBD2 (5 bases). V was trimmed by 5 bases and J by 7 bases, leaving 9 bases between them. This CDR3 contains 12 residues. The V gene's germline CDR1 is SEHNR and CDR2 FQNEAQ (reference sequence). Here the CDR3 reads CASSPSGNEQFF. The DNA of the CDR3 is TGTGCCAGCAGCCCATCGGGAAATGAGCAGTTCTTC.